This T cell receptor beta chain was recorded in a study of human T cells and chemical hapten exposure. Study overall: Small discrepancies in pooled library volume mainly accounted for the varying TCR yields per sample.

Total RNA extraction was carried out from unfractionated whole blood. The library put unique molecular identifiers onto individual cDNA molecules. TCRdb re-derived calls from the reads in MiXCR, one entry per CDR3 protein. The table has about 120,000 distinct CDR3 sequences, over 7% seen once. This clonotype was recorded at least ten times. This sequence was found in a human donor in good health. Some clones in this sample may be carry-over from other donors' samples. Sequencing used whole blood.

The chain's CDR3 is CASRSDIAANEKLFF. The CDR3 DNA is TGTGCCAGCAGGAGTGACATAGCAGCTAATGAAAAACTGTTTTTT. The J gene is TRBJ1-4, the V gene TRBV2; D uncertain. CDR3 size: 15 residues. Between the trimmed V and J ends, which lost 6 bases and 3 bases, there was a span of 14 bases. Germline-derived CDR1 and CDR2 are SNHLY and FYNNEI.